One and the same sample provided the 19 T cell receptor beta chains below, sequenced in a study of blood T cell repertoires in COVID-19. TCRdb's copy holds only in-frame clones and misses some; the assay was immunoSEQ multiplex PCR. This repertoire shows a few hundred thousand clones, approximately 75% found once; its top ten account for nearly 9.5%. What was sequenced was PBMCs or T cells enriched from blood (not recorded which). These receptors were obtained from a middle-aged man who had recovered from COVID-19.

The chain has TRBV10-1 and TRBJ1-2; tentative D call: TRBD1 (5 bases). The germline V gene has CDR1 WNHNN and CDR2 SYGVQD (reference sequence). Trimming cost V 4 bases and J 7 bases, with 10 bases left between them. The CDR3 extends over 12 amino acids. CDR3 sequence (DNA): TGCGCCAGCAGTGGTGACAGAGGTGGCTACACCTTC. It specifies CASSGDRGGYTF.

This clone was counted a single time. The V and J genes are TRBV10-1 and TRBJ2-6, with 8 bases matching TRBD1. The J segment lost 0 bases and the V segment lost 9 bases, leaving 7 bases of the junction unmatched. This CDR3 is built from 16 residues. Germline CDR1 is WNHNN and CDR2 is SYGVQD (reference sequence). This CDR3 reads CASRGTGSSGANVLTF. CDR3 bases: TGCGCCAGTAGGGGGACAGGCAGCTCTGGGGCCAACGTCCTGACTTTC.

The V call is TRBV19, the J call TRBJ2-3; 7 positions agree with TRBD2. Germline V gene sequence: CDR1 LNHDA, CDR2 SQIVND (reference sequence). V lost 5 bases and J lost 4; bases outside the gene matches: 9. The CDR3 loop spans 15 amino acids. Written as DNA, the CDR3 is TGTGCCAGTAGTCCGATGGCCGCGGGGGCAGATACGCAGTATTTT. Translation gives CASSPMAAGADTQYF.

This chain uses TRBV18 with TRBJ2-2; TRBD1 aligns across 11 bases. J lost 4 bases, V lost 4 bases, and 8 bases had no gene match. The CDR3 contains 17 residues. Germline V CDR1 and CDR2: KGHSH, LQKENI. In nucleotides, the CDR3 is TGTGCCAGCTCACTATCAGGACAGGGGGCACGCACCGGGGAGCTGTTTTTT. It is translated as CASSLSGQGARTGELFF.

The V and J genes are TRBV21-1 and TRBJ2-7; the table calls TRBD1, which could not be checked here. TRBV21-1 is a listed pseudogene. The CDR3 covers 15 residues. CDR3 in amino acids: CASSALGQLSYEQYF. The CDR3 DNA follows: TGTGCCAGCAGCGCTTTAGGACAGCTCTCCTACGAGCAGTACTTC.

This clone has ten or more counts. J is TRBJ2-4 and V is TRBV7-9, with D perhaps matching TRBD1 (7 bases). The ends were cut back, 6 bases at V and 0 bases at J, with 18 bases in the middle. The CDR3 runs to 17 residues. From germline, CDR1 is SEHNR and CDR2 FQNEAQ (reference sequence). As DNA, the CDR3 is TGTGCCAGCAGTCAGACCCGACAGGGACTAGCCAAAAACATTCAGTACTTC. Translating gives CASSQTRQGLAKNIQYF.

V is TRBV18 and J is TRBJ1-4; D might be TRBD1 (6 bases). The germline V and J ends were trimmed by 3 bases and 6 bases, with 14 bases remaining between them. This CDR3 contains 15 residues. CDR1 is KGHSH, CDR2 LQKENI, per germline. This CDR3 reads CASSPPGTSDEKLFF. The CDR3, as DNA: TGTGCCAGCTCACCTCCCGGGACAAGCGATGAAAAACTGTTTTTT.

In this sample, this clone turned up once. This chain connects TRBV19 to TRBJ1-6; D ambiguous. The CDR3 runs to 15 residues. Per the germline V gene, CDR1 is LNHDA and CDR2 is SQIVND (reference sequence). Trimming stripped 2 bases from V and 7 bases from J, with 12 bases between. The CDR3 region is CASSILSTGNSPLHF. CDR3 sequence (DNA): TGTGCCAGTAGTATACTGAGTACCGGGAATTCACCCCTCCACTTT.

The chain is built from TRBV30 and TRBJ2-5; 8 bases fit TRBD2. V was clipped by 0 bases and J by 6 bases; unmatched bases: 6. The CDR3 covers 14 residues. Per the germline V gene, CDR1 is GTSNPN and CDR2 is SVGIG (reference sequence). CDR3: CAWSVVAGIKTQYF. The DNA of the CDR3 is TGTGCCTGGAGTGTAGTAGCGGGGATAAAGACCCAGTACTTC.

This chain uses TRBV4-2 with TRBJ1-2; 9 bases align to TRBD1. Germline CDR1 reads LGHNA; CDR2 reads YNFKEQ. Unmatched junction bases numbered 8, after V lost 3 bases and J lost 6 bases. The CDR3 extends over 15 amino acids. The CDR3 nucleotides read TGTGCCAGCAGCCACCCTGGGACAGGGAGCCATGGCTACACCTTC. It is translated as CASSHPGTGSHGYTF.

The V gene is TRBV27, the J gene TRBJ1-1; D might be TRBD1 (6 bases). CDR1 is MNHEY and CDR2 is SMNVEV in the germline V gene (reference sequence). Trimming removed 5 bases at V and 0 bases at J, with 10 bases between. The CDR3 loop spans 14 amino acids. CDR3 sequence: CASSLGGLNTEAFF. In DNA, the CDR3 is TGTGCCAGCAGTCTGGGGGGGCTGAACACTGAAGCTTTCTTT.

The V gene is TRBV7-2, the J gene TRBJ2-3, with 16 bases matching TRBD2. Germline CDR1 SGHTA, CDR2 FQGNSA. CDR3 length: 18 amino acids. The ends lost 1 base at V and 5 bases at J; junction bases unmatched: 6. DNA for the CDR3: TGTGCCAGCAGCTTAGTGGGGACTAGCGGGGGGGCCCTAGATACGCAGTATTTT. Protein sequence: CASSLVGTSGGALDTQYF.

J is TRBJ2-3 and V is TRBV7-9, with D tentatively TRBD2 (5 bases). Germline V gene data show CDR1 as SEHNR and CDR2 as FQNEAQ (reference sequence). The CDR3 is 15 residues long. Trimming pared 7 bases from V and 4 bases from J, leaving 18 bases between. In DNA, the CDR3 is TGTGCCAGCAATTCCCTAGCCGGAACTTCAGATACGCAGTATTTT. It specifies CASNSLAGTSDTQYF. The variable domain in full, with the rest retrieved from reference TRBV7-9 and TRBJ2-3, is DTGVSQNPRHKITKRGQNVTFRCDPISEHNRLYWYRQTLGQGPEFLTYFQNEAQLEKSRLLSDRFSAERPKGSFSTLEIQRTEQGDSAMYLCASNSLAGTSDTQYFGPGTRLTVL.

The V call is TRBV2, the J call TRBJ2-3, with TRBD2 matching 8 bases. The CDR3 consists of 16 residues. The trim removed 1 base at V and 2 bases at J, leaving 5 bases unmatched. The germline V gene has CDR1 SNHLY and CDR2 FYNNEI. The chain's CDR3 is CASSEDVSGDTDTQYF. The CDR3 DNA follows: TGTGCCAGCAGTGAAGATGTTAGCGGGGACACAGATACGCAGTATTTT.

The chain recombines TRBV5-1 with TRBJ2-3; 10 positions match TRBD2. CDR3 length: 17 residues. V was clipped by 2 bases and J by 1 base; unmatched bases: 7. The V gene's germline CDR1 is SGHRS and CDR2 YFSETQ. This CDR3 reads CASSFGLSGGGTDTQYF. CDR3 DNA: TGCGCCAGCAGCTTCGGTTTAAGCGGGGGGGGCACAGATACGCAGTATTTT.

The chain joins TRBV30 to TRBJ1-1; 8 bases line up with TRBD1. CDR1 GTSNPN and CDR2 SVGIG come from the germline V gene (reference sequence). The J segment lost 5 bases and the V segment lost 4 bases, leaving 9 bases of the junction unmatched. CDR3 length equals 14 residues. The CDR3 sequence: CAWTDDRGWTEAFF. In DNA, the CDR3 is TGTGCCTGGACCGACGACAGGGGTTGGACTGAAGCTTTCTTT.

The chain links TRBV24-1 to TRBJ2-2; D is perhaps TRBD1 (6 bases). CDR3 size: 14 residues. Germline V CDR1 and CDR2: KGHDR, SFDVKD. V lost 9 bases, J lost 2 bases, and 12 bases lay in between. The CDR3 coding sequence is TGTGCCACCCAGGACAGAATAAACACCGGGGAGCTGTTTTTT. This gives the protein CATQDRINTGELFF.

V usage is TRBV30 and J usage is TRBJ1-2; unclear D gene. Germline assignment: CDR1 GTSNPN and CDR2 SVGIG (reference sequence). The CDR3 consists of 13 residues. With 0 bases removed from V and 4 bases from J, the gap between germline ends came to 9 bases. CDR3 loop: CAWSVQHLYGYTF. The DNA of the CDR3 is TGTGCCTGGAGTGTACAACACCTCTATGGCTACACCTTC.

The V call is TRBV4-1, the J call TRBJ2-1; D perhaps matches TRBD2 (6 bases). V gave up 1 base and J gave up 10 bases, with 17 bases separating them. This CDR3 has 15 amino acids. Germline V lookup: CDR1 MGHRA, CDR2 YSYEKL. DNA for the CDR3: TGCGCCAGCAGCCAAGGGGTGGGGGGTGTCCGGGAGCAGTTCTTC. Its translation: CASSQGVGGVREQFF.